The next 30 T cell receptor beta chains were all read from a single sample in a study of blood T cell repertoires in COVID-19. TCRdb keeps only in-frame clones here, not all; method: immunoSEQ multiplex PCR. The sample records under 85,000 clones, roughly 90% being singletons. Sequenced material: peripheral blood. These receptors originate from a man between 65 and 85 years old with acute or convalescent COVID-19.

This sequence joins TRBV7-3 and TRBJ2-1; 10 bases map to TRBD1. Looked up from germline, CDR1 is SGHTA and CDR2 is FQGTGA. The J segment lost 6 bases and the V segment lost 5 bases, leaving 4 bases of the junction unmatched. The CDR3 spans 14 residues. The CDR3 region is CASSQRTGGNEQFF. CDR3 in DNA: TGTGCCAGCAGCCAAAGGACAGGGGGCAATGAGCAGTTCTTC.

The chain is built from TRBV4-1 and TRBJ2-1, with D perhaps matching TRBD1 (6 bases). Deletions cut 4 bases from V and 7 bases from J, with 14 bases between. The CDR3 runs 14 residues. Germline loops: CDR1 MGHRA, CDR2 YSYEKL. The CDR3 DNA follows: TGCGCCAGCAGCCCACAGACAGGTACGAATGAGCAGTTCTTC. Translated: CASSPQTGTNEQFF.

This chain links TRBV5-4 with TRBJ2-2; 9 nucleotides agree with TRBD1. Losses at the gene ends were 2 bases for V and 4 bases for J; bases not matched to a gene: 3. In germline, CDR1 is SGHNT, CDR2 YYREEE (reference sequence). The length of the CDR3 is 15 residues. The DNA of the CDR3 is TGTGCCAGCAGCTTCACAGGGGGCGGCACCGGGGAGCTGTTTTTT. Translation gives CASSFTGGGTGELFF.

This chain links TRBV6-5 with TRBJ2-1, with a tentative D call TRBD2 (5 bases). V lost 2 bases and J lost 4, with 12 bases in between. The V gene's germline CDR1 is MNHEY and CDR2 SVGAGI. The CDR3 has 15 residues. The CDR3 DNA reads TGTGCCAGCAGTTACACCAGCGGAACGTACAATGAGCAGTTCTTC. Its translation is CASSYTSGTYNEQFF.

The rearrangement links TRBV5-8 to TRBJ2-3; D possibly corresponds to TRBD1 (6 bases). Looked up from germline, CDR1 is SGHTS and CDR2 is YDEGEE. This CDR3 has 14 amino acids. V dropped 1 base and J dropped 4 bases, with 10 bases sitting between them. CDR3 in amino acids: CASSLTGMADTQYF. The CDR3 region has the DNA TGTGCCAGCAGCTTGACAGGGATGGCAGATACGCAGTATTTT.

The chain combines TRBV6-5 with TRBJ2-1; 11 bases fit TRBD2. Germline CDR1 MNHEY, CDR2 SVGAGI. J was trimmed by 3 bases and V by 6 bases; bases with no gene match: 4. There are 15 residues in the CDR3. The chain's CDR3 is CASRPGTSGYNEQFF. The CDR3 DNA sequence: TGTGCCAGCAGACCCGGGACTAGCGGCTACAATGAGCAGTTCTTC.

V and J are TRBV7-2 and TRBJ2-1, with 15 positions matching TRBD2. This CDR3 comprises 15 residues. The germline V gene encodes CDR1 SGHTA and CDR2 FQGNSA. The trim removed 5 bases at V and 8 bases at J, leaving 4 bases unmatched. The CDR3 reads CASSPGLAGGYEQFF. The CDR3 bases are TGTGCCAGCAGCCCGGGACTAGCGGGAGGTTATGAGCAGTTCTTC.

The CDR3 protein is CASSFGTKNTGELFF. CDR3 in DNA: TGCGCCAGCAGCTTTGGGACAAAGAACACCGGGGAGCTGTTTTTT. J is TRBJ2-2 and V is TRBV5-1; D is possibly TRBD1 (6 bases). Looked up from germline, CDR1 is SGHRS and CDR2 is YFSETQ. Trimming took off 2 bases at V and 1 base at J, with 9 bases between the two ends. The CDR3 has 15 residues.

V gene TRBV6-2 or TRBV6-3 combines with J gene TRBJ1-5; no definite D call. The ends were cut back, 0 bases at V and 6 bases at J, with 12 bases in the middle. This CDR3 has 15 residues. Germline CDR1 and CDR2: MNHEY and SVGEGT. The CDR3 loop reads CASSYSLEGFQPQHF. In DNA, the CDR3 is TGTGCCAGCAGTTACTCACTGGAGGGCTTTCAGCCCCAGCATTTT.

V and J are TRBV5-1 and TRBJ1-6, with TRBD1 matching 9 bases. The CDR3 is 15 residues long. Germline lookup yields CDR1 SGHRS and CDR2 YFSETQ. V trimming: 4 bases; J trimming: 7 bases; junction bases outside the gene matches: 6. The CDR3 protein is CASSAGQGNNSPLHF. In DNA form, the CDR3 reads TGCGCCAGCAGCGCGGGACAGGGAAACAATTCACCCCTCCACTTT.

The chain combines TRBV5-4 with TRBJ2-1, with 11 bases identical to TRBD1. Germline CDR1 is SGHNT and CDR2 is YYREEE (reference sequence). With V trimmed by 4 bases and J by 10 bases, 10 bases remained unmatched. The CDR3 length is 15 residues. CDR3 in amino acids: CASSQGTGGILEQFF. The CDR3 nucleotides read TGTGCCAGCAGCCAAGGGACAGGGGGAATCTTAGAGCAGTTCTTC.

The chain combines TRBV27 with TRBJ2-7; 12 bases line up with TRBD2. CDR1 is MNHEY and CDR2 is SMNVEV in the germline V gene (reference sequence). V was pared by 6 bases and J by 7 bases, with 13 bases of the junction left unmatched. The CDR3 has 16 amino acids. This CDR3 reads CASSLGTSGSSREQYF. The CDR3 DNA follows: TGTGCCAGCAGCCTTGGGACTAGCGGGTCCTCTAGGGAGCAGTACTTC.

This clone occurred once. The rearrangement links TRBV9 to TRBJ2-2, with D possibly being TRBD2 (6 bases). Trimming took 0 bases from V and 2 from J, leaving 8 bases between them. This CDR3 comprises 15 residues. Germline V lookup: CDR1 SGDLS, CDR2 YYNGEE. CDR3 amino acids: CASSVDGGNTGELFF. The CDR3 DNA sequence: TGTGCCAGCAGCGTAGACGGGGGAAACACCGGGGAGCTGTTTTTT.

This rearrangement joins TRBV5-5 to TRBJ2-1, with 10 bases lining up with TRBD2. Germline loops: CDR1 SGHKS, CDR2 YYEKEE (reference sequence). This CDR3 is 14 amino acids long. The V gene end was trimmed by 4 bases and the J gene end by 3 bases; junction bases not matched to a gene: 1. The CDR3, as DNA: TGTGCCAGCAGCCGGACTAGCGGCTACAATGAGCAGTTCTTC. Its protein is CASSRTSGYNEQFF.

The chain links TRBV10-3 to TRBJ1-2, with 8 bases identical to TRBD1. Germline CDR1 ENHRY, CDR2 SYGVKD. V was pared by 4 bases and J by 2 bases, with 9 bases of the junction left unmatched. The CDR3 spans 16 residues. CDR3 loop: CAISGGRTGKNYGYTF. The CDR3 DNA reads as TGTGCCATCAGTGGTGGCCGGACAGGGAAGAACTATGGCTACACCTTC.

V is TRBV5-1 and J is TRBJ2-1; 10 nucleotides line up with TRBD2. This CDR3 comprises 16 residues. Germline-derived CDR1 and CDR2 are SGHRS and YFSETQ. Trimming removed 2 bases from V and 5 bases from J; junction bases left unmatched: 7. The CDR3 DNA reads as TGCGCCAGCAGCTTCCGAGGACTAGCGGCTAACAATGAGCAGTTCTTC. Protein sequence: CASSFRGLAANNEQFF.

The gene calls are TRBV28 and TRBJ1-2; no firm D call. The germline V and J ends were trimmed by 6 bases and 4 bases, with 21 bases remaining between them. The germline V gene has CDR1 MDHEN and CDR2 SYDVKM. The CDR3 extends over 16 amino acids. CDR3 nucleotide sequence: TGTGCCAGCAGGCGAGCCGCCGGGATCCCTGGCTATGGCTACACCTTC. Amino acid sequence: CASRRAAGIPGYGYTF.

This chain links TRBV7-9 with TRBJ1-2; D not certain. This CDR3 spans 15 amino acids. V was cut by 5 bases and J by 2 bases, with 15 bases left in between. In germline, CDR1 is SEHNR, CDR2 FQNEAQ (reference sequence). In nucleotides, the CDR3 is TGTGCCAGCAGCCCCGACACGGAGGGCAACTATGGCTACACCTTC. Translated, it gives CASSPDTEGNYGYTF.

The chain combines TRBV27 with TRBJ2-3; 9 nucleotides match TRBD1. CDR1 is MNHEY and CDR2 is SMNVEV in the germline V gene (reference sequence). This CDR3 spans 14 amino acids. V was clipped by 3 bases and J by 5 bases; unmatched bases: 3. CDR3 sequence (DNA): TGTGCCAGCAGTTTCCGACAGGGGGTAGATACGCAGTATTTT. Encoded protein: CASSFRQGVDTQYF.

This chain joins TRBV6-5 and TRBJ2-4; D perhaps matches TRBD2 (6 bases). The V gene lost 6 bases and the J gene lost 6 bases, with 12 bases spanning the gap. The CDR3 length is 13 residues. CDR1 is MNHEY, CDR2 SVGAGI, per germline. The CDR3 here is CASSLGTRNIQYF. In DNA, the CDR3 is TGTGCCAGCAGCTTAGGGACTCGAAACATTCAGTACTTC.

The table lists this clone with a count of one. The DNA for the CDR3 is TGTGCCAGCAGTTCCCAACCTAATCACAGGGGTCGGAGGAGAGGCCCCCTCCACTTT. Translated: CASSSQPNHRGRRRGPLHF. This rearrangement joins TRBV27 to TRBJ1-6; TRBD1 aligns across 7 bases. From germline, CDR1 is MNHEY and CDR2 SMNVEV (reference sequence). The length of the CDR3 is 19 residues. With V trimmed by 4 bases and J by 13 bases, 25 bases remained unmatched.

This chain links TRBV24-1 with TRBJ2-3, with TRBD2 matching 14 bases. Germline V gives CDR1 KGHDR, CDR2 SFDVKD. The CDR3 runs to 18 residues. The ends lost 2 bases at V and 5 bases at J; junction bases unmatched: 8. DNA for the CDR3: TGTGCCACCAGTGATTCCGGGACTAGCGGGAGTAATGAAGATACGCAGTATTTT. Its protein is CATSDSGTSGSNEDTQYF.

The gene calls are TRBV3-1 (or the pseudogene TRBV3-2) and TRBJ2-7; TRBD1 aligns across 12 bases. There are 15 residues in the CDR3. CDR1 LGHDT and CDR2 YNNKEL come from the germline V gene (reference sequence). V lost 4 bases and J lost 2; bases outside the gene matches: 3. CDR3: CASSPGTGGPYEQYF. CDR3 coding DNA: TGTGCCAGCAGCCCCGGGACAGGGGGCCCCTACGAGCAGTACTTC.

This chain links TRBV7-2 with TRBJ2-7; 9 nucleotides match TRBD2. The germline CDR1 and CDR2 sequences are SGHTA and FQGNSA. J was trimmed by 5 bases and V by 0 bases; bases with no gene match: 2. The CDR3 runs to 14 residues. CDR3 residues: CASSLASSGNEQYF. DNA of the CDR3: TGTGCCAGCAGCTTAGCGTCTAGCGGGAACGAGCAGTACTTC.

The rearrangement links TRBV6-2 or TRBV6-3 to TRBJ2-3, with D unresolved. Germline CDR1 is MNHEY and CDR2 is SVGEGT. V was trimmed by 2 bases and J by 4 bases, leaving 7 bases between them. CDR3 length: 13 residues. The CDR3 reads CASSYLRSDTQYF. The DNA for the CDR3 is TGTGCCAGCAGTTACCTGCGCTCAGATACGCAGTATTTT.

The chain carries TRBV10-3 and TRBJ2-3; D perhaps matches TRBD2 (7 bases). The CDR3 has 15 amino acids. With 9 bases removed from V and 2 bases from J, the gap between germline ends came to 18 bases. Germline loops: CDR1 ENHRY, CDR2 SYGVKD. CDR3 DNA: TGTGCCATTCGGAGGGGGGGCCCGGACACAGATACGCAGTATTTT. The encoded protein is CAIRRGGPDTDTQYF.

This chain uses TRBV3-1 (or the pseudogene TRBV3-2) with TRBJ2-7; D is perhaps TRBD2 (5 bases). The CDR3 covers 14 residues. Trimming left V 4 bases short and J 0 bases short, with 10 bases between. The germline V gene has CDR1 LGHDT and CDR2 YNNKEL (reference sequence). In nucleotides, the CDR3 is TGTGCCAGCAGCCCCCTACGGGGCTCCTACGAGCAGTACTTC. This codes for CASSPLRGSYEQYF.

The CDR3 bases are TGTGCCAGCACCCGGACAGGGTCTGGAAACACCATATATTTT. It encodes CASTRTGSGNTIYF. J is TRBJ1-3 and V is TRBV2, with 8 bases matching TRBD1. V lost 7 bases to trimming and J lost 1 base; unmatched junction nucleotides: 3. Germline V CDR1 and CDR2: SNHLY, FYNNEI. The CDR3 covers 14 residues. The full variable domain, in which reference TRBV2 and TRBJ1-3 provide the parts outside the CDR3, is EPEVTQTPSHQVTQMGQEVILRCVPISNHLYFYWYRQILGQKVEFLVSFYNNEISEKSEIFDDQFSVERPDGSNFTLKIRSTKLEDSAMYFCASTRTGSGNTIYFGEGSWLTVV.

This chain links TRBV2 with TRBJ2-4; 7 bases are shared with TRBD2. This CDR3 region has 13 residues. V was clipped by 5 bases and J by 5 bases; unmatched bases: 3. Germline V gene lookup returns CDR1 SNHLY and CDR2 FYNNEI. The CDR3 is CASSFAGENIQYF. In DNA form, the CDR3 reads TGTGCCAGCAGTTTTGCGGGAGAAAACATTCAGTACTTC.

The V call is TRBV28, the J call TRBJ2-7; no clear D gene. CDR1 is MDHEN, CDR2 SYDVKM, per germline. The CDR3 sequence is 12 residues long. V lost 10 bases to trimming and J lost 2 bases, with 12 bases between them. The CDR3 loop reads CATAAWTYEQYF. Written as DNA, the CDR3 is TGTGCCACCGCGGCGTGGACCTACGAGCAGTACTTC.